A single sample is the source of the 7 T cell receptor beta chains below, sequenced in a study of Graves' ophthalmopathy and Graves' hyperthyroidism. Investigators amplified TCR beta CDR3 regions from RNA transcripts. The workflow started with a first-round RT-PCR run with HTBI primers and then moved on to a second-round multiplex PCR. Each CDR3 protein is one row after TCRdb ran MiXCR on the multiplex PCR reads. The table shows more than 15,000 distinct CDR3 sequences, with 46% occurring only once. Specimen: peripheral blood. All receptors come from a woman aged 40-49 years with stable Graves' hyperthyroidism.

The rearrangement joins TRBV5-4 to TRBJ2-2, with D perhaps assigned TRBD1 or TRBD2 (5 bases each). CDR1 SGHNT and CDR2 YYREEE come from the germline V gene (reference sequence). This CDR3 has 15 amino acids. Trimming removed 3 bases at V and 3 bases at J, with 12 bases between. CDR3: CASSSGALYTGELFF. The CDR3 coding sequence is TGTGCCAGCAGCTCCGGGGCCCTCTACACCGGGGAGCTGTTTTTT.

This clonotype was seen many times. The rearrangement joins TRBV19 to TRBJ1-4; 7 bases fit TRBD1. In germline, CDR1 is LNHDA, CDR2 SQIVND (reference sequence). V was pared by 5 bases and J by 6 bases, with 9 bases of the junction left unmatched. This CDR3 has 15 amino acids. The CDR3 reads CASSLNQGGDEKLFF. CDR3 bases: TGTGCCAGTAGTCTGAACCAGGGGGGAGATGAAAAACTGTTTTTT.

The CDR3 region is CASSYDPTYEQYF. The CDR3 DNA follows: TGTGCCAGCAGCTACGACCCAACCTACGAGCAGTACTTC. This rearrangement joins TRBV5-4 to TRBJ2-7; no reliable D call. In germline, CDR1 is SGHNT, CDR2 YYREEE (reference sequence). The V gene lost 3 bases and the J gene lost 2 bases, with 9 bases spanning the gap. This CDR3 has 13 amino acids.

The CDR3 is CASSLVAGLNQPQHF. The DNA for the CDR3 is TGTGCCAGCAGTTTAGTGGCAGGGCTGAATCAGCCCCAGCATTTT. The chain recombines TRBV12-3 or TRBV12-4 with TRBJ1-5; TRBD1 might be the D (5 bases). The ends were cut back, 1 base at V and 4 bases at J, with 11 bases in the middle. The CDR3 has 15 amino acids.

V and J are TRBV5-1 and TRBJ1-1; 9 bases are shared with TRBD1. CDR3 size: 15 residues. Germline lookup yields CDR1 SGHRS and CDR2 YFSETQ. After removal of 4 bases from V and 6 bases from J, the junction contained 10 bases not matched to a gene. The CDR3 spells CASSARDRVGAEAFF. The CDR3 DNA is TGCGCCAGCAGCGCCCGGGACAGGGTCGGCGCTGAAGCTTTCTTT. The complete variable domain, with remaining parts taken from reference TRBV5-1 and TRBJ1-1, reads KAGVTQTPRYLIKTRGQQVTLSCSPISGHRSVSWYQQTPGQGLQFLFEYFSETQRNKGNFPGRFSGRQFSNSRSEMNVSTLELGDSALYLCASSARDRVGAEAFFGQGTRLTVV.

This clonotype was seen just once. V and J are TRBV20-1 and TRBJ1-2; the D is unclear. The CDR3 contains 13 residues. Germline lookup yields CDR1 DFQATT and CDR2 SNEGSKA (reference sequence). V lost 6 bases and J lost 2, with 13 bases in between. CDR3 region: CSAQRTENYGYTF. Here the CDR3 DNA reads TGCAGTGCCCAACGGACCGAGAACTATGGCTACACCTTC.

As for this clonotype: A read error may produce the germline difference seen at one junction end. The CDR3 DNA sequence: TGTGCCAGCAGCTTTGGACACGGGGAACTGTTTTTT. It specifies CASSFGHGELFF. V usage is TRBV5-4 and J usage is TRBJ2-2; D tentatively fits TRBD1 or TRBD2 (5 bases each). There are 12 residues in the CDR3. The V gene's germline CDR1 is SGHNT and CDR2 YYREEE (reference sequence).